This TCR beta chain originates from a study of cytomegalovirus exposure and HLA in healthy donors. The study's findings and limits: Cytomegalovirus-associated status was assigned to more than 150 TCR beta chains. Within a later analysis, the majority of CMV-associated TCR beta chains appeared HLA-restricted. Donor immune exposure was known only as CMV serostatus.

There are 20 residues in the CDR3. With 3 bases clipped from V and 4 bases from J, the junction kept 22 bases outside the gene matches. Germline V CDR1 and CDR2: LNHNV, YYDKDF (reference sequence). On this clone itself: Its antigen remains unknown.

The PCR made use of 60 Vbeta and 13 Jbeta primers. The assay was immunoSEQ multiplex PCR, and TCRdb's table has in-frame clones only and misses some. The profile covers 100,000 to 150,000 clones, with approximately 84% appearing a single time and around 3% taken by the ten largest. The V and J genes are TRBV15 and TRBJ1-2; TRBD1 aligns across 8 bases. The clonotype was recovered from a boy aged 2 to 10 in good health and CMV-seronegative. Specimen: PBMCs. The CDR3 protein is CATSSPEGTGRGLRSYGYTF. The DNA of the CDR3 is TGTGCCACCAGCAGCCCCGAGGGTACGGGCAGGGGGCTTAGGAGCTATGGCTACACCTTC.